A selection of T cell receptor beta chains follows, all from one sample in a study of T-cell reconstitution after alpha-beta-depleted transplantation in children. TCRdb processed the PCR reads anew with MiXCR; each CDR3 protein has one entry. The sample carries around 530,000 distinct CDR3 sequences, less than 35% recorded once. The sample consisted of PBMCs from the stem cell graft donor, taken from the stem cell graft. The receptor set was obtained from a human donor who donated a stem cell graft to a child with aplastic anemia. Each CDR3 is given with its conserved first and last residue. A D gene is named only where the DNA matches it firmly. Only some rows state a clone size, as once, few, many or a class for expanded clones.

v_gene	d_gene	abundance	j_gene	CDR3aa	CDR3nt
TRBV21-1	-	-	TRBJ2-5	CASSKRGQGAARETQYF	TGTGCCAGCAGCAAAAGGGGACAGGGGGCGGCCAGGGAGACCCAGTACTTC
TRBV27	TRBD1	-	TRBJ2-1	CASSPWDRDLYNEQFF	TGTGCCAGCAGTCCCTGGGACAGGGATTTATACAATGAGCAGTTCTTC
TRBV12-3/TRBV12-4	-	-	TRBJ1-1	CASSLAPGRAIPEAFF	TGTGCCAGCAGTTTAGCTCCCGGGAGGGCCATACCTGAAGCTTTCTTT
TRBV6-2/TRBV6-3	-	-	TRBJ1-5	CASSGPREVEPQHF	TGTGCCAGCAGTGGCCCCCGGGAAGTGGAGCCCCAGCATTTT
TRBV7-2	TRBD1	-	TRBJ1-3	CASSLEGQVFGSTIYF	TGTGCCAGCAGCTTAGAAGGACAGGTGTTTGGAAGCACCATATATTTC
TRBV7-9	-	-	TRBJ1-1	CASRWTGNATEAFF	TGTGCCAGCAGGTGGACGGGGAACGCGACTGAAGCTTTCTTT
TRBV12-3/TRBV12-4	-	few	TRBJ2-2	CASSNDRSANTGELFF	TGTGCCAGCAGTAACGACAGGTCCGCGAACACCGGGGAGCTGTTTTTT
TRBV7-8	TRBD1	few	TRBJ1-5	CASSLVSGQGINQPQHF	TGTGCCAGCAGCTTAGTCTCTGGACAGGGGATAAACCAGCCCCAGCATTTT
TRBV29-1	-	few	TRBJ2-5	CSVEETQYF	TGCAGCGTTGAGGAGACCCAGTACTTC
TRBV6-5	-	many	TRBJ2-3	CASSGSTDTQYF	TGTGCCAGCTCCGGGAGCACAGATACGCAGTATTTT
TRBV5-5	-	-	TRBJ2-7	CASSAAFGSLRPEQYF	TGTGCCAGCAGCGCTGCTTTCGGGTCCCTCCGTCCCGAGCAGTACTTC
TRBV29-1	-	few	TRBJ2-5	CSVVGWTHQETQYF	TGCAGCGTTGTTGGCTGGACACACCAAGAGACCCAGTACTTC
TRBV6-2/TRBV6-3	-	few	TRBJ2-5	CASSYSAVLGETQYF	TGTGCCAGCAGTTACTCGGCAGTCCTGGGAGAGACCCAGTACTTC
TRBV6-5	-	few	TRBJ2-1	CASSYRLGNEQFF	TGTGCCAGCAGTTACCGCTTGGGGAATGAGCAGTTCTTC
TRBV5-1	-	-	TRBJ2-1	CASSPAGVEQFF	TGCGCCAGCAGCCCAGCAGGGGTTGAGCAGTTCTTC
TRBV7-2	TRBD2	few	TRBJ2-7	CASSLGVGGSYEQYF	TGTGCCAGCAGCTTAGGGGTGGGGGGGTCCTACGAGCAGTACTTC
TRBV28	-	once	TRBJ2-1	CASTIGTPYNEQFF	TGTGCCAGCACCATCGGGACTCCCTACAATGAGCAGTTCTTC
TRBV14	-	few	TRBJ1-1	CASSHRGRLNTEAFF	TGTGCCAGCAGCCACCGGGGACGGTTGAACACTGAAGCTTTCTTT
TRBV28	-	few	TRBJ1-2	CASITGDYGYTF	TGTGCCAGCATTACAGGAGACTATGGCTACACCTTC
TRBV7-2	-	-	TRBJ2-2	CASSLFGQGIRGELFF	TGTGCCAGCAGCTTATTTGGTCAGGGGATACGCGGGGAGCTGTTTTTT
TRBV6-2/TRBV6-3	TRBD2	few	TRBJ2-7	CASSGGLAGVYEQYF	TGTGCCAGCAGTGGGGGACTAGCGGGAGTTTACGAGCAGTACTTC
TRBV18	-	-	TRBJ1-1	CASSSSGVRAGTEAFF	TGTGCCAGCTCAAGCTCAGGGGTCCGTGCGGGTACTGAAGCTTTCTTT